This T cell receptor beta chain was profiled in a study of blood T cell repertoires in COVID-19. Germline CDR1 is SGHVS and CDR2 is FQNEAQ. This CDR3 region has 14 residues. Trimming at V came to 5 bases and at J to 7 bases, leaving 10 bases not matched to a gene. TCRdb's copy holds only in-frame clones and misses some; the assay was immunoSEQ multiplex PCR. The sample consists of tens of thousands of clones, around 80% of them appearing once. Material: peripheral blood. The sequence came from a woman at least 80 years old with acute or convalescent COVID-19. V usage is TRBV7-8 and J usage is TRBJ2-5; 7 bases line up with TRBD1. For the CDR3, the DNA is TGTGCCAGCAGCCCCGGACAGGTCCGGGGGACCCAGTACTTC. It is translated as CASSPGQVRGTQYF.